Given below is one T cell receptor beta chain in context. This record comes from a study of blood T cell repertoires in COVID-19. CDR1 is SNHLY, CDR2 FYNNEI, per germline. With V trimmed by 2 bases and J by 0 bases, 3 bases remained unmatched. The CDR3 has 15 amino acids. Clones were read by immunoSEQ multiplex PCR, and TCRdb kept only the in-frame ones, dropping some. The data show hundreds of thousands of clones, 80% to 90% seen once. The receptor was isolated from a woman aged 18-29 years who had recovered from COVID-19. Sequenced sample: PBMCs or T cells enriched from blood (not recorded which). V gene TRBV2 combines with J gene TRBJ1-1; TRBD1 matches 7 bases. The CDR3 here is CASSEQGTVNTEAFF. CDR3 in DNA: TGTGCCAGCAGTGAACAGGGGACAGTGAACACTGAAGCTTTCTTT.